These T cell receptor beta chains were read from a single sample in a study of OX40 agonist ivuxolimab in advanced cancers. Sequencing used immunoSEQ multiplex PCR; TCRdb keeps in-frame clones, though not all of them. The sample lists about 96,000 clones, less than 95% seen once, with around 1.6% in the top ten. This specimen consisted of CD4+ or CD8+ T cells sorted from blood, obtained in a trial of the OX40 agonist ivuxolimab. The receptor set was obtained from an adult with an advanced solid tumor such as melanoma, head and neck, liver or kidney cancer. Each CDR3 is given with its conserved first and last residue. The D gene is left open where the match is weak. The listing skips clone size in some rows; elsewhere it reads once, few, many or a size class.

>NA|TRBV5-5|NA|TRBJ1-5
CASSRAVAQPQHF
TGTGCCAGCAGCCGGGCGGTTGCTCAGCCCCAGCATTTT
>NA|TRBV19|NA|TRBJ2-3
CASSDNPLSADTQYF
TGTGCCAGTAGTGACAATCCCCTTTCCGCAGATACGCAGTATTTT
>NA|TRBV18|TRBD1|TRBJ2-5
CASSPDTGGRETQYF
TGTGCCAGCTCACCAGACACAGGGGGCAGGGAGACCCAGTACTTC
>few|TRBV7-2|NA|TRBJ2-7
CASSLAGDWNEQYF
TGTGCCAGCAGCTTAGCCGGAGATTGGAACGAGCAGTACTTC
>NA|TRBV9|TRBD2|TRBJ2-3
CASSAGLAGGTDTQYF
TGTGCCAGCAGCGCCGGACTAGCGGGAGGCACAGATACGCAGTATTTT
>few|TRBV19|TRBD2|TRBJ2-1
CASSIEAGRHNEQFF
TGTGCCAGTAGTATAGAAGCGGGACGGCACAATGAGCAGTTCTTC
>NA|TRBV9|TRBD2|TRBJ2-1
CASSATAGVTYNEQFF
TGTGCCAGCAGCGCGACAGCGGGAGTCACCTACAATGAGCAGTTCTTC
>NA|TRBV5-6|NA|TRBJ1-1
CASSSEGLRGEAFF
TGTGCCAGCAGTTCGGAGGGCCTCAGGGGTGAAGCTTTCTTT
>NA|TRBV27|NA|TRBJ2-3
CASTRHNKDTQYF
TGTGCCAGCACTAGACACAACAAAGATACGCAGTATTTT
>NA|TRBV7-2|NA|TRBJ1-2
CASSPQSYGYTF
TGTGCCAGCAGCCCACAATCCTATGGCTACACCTTC
>NA|TRBV5-1|TRBD2|TRBJ2-2
CASSSTSGRADTGELFF
TGCGCCAGCAGCTCCACTAGCGGGAGGGCAGACACCGGGGAGCTGTTTTTT
>NA|TRBV6-1|NA|TRBJ1-4
CASSDRARTTNEKLFF
TGTGCCAGCAGTGACAGGGCCAGAACAACTAATGAAAAACTGTTTTTT
>NA|TRBV12-5|NA|TRBJ2-5
CASGLGSGQETQYF
TGTGCTAGTGGTTTAGGCTCGGGTCAAGAGACCCAGTACTTC
>once|TRBV5-1|TRBD2|TRBJ2-7
CASSLSGLADYEQYF
TGCGCCAGCAGCTTGTCGGGACTAGCGGACTACGAGCAGTACTTC